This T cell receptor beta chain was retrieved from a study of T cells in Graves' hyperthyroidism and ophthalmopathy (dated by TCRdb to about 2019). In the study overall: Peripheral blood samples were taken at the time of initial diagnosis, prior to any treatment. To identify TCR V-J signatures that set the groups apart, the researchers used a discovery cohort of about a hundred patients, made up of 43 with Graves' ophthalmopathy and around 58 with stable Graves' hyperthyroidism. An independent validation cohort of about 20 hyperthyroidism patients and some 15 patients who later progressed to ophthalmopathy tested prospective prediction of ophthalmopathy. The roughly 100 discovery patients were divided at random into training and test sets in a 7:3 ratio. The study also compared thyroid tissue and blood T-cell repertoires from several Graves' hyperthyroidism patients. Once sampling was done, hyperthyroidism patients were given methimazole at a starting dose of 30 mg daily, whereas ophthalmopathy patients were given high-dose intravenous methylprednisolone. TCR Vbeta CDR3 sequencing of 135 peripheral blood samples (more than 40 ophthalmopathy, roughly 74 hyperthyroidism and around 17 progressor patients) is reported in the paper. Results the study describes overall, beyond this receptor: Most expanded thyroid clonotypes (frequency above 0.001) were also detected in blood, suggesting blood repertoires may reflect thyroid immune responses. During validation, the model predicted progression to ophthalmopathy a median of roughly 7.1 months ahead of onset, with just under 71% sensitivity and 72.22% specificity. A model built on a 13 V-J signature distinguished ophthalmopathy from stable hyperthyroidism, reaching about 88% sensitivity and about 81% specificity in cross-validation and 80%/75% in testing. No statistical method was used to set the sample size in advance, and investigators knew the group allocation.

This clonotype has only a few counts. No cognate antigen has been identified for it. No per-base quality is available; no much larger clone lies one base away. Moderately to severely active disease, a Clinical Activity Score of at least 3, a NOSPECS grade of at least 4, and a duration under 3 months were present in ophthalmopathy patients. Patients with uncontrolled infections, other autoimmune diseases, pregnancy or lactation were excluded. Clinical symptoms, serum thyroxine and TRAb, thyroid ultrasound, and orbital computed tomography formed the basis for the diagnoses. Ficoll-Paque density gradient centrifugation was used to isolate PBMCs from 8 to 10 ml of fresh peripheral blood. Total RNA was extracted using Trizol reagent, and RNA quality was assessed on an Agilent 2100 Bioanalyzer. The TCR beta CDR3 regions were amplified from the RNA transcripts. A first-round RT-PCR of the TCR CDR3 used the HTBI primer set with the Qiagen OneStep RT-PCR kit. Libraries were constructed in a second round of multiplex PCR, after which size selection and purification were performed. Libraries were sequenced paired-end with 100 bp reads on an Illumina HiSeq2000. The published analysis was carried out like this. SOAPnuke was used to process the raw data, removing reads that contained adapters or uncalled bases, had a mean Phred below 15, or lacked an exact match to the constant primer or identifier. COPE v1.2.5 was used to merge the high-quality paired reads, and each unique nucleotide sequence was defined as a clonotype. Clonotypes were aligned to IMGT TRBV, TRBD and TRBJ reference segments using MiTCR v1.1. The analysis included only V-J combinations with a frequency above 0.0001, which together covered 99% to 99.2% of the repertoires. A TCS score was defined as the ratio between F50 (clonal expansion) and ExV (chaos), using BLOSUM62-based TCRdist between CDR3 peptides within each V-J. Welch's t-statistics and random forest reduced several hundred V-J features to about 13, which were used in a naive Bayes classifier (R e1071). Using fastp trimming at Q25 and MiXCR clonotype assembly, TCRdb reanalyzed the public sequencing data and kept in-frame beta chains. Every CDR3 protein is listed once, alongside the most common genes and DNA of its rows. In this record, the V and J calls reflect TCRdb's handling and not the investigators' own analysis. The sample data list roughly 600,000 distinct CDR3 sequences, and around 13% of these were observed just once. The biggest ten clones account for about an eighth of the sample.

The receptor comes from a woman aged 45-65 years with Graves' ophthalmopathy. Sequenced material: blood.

The CDR3 region has the sequence CSVNKGGYGYTF. In nucleotides, the sequence is TGCAGCGTTAATAAGGGGGGCTATGGCTACACCTTC. This chain joins TRBV29-1 to TRBJ1-2, and perhaps TRBD1 as D gene, on 6 matching bases. There are 12 amino acids in the CDR3, from cysteine to phenylalanine inclusive. CDR3 DNA only is kept here, 36 bases in frame from base 1. As encoded in the germline V gene, CDR1 is SQVTM while CDR2 is ANQGSEA. V is clipped by 5 bases and J by 4 bases, and the sequence between their germline boundaries is 11 bases long.